The present T cell receptor beta chain was sequenced within a study of T cells after yellow fever vaccination. Study at large: Preparation used SMART-Seq v4 Ultra Low Input for the low-cell-number fractions.

This clonotype was found many times. TCRdb ran MiXCR on the 5' RACE reads and lists one entry per CDR3 protein. The sample contains 40,000 or so distinct CDR3 sequences, 6.8% of which appear only once. General study findings and limits: Most clones from primary vaccination were detected again post-booster (almost 98% CD4, about 88% CD8). Abundant bulk-population clonotypes could contaminate the FACS-sorted repertoires. There was a small share of clonotypes that showed up in both the CD4 and CD8 compartments.

The germline V gene encodes CDR1 SEHNR and CDR2 FQNEAQ (reference sequence). The CDR3 has 20 amino acids. The V and J ends lost 1 base and 0 bases, in that order; junction bases with no gene match: 16. The source material was CD8+ T cells not binding an NS4B(214-222) dextramer, sorted from PBMCs, sampled 45 days after the yellow fever booster vaccination. This sequence joins TRBV7-9 and TRBJ2-3; 7 bases match TRBD2. This receptor was identified in a young man who received the YFV17D yellow fever vaccine. The CDR3 loop is CASSLVPGGVGIGSTDTQYF. The DNA for the CDR3 is TGTGCCAGCAGCTTAGTCCCGGGAGGAGTTGGAATTGGAAGCACAGATACGCAGTATTTT. Combining the CDR3 with reference TRBV7-9 and TRBJ2-3 gives the whole variable domain DTGVSQNPRHKITKRGQNVTFRCDPISEHNRLYWYRQTLGQGPEFLTYFQNEAQLEKSRLLSDRFSAERPKGSFSTLEIQRTEQGDSAMYLCASSLVPGGVGIGSTDTQYFGPGTRLTVL.